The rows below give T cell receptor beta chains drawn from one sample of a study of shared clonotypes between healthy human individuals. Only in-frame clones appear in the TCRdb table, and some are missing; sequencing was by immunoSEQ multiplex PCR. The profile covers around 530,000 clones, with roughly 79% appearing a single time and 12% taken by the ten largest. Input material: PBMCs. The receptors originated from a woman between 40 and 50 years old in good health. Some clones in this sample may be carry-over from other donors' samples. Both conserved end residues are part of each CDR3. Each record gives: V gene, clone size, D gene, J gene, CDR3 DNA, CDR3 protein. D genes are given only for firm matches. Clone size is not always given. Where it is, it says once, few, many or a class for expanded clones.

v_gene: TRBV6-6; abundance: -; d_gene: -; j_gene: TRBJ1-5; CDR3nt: TGTGCCAGCACCCTGGCGGGGGGGGGTCAGCCCCAGCATTTT; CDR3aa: CASTLAGGGQPQHF
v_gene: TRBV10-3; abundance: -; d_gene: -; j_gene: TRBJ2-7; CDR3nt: TGTGCCATCAGTGAGTCGATGGGGTACGGGTTGGAGCAGTACTTC; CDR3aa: CAISESMGYGLEQYF
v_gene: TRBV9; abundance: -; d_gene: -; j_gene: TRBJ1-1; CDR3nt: TGTGCCAGCAGCCCAGGACAGATGAACACTGAAGCTTTCTTT; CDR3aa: CASSPGQMNTEAFF
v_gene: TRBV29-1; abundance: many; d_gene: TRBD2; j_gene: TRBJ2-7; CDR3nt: TGCAGCGTTGAATTTAGCGGGAGATTCGAGCAGTACTTC; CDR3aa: CSVEFSGRFEQYF
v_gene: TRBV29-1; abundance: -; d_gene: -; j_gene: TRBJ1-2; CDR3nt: TGCAGCGAGTCCTCAGACTATGGCCACACCTTC; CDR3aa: CSESSDYGHTF
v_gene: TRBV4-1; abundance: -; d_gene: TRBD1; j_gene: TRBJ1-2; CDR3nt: TGCGCCAGCAGCCAAGTCCCAGGGGGGGTCTATGGCTACACCTTC; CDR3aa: CASSQVPGGVYGYTF
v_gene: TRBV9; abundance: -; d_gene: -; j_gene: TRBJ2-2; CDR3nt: TGTGCCAGCAGCGTCTTTGTAGGCAGTCGGGAGCTGTTTTTT; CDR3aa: CASSVFVGSRELFF
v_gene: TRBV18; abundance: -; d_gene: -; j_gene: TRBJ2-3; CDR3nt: TGTGCCAGCTCAGGCCAGGGAAGGACAGATACGCAGTATTTT; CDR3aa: CASSGQGRTDTQYF
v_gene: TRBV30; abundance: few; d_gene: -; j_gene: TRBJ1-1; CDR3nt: TGTGCCTGGAAGAGCTACACTGAAGCTTTCTTT; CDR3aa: CAWKSYTEAFF
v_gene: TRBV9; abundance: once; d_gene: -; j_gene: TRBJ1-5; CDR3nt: TGTGCCAGCAGCCCTCAAGGGAATCAGCCCCAGCATTTT; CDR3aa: CASSPQGNQPQHF
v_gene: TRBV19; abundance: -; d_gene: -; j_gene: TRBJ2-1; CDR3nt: TGTGCCAGTAGTATAGTTTACGGGGGAGCTTACAATGAGCAGTTCTTC; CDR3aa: CASSIVYGGAYNEQFF
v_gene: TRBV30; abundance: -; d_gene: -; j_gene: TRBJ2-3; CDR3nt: TGTGCCTGGAGTTCGGGACCGAGCACAGATACGCAGTATTTT; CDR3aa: CAWSSGPSTDTQYF
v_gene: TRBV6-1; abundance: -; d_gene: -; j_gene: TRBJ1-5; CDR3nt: TGTGCCAGCAGTCGGGCCGGCGATCAGCCCCAGCATTTT; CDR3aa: CASSRAGDQPQHF
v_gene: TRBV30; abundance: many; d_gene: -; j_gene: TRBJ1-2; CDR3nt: TGTGCCTGGAGTGAGGCAGGGCCAGACTATGGCTACACCTTC; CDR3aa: CAWSEAGPDYGYTF
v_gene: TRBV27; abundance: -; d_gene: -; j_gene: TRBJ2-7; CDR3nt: TGTGCCAGCAGTTCGTTCCCCGGGACATCCACCTACGAGCAGTACTTC; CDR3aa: CASSSFPGTSTYEQYF
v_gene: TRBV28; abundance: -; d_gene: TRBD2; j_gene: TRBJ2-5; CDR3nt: TGTGCCAGCAGCCCCCCCGGGACTAGAGCAAGAGAGACCCAGTACTTC; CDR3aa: CASSPPGTRARETQYF
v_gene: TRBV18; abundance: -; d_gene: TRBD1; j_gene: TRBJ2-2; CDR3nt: TGTGCCAGCTCCTTTGGACAGGCGAACACCGGGGAGCTGTTTTTT; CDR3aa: CASSFGQANTGELFF
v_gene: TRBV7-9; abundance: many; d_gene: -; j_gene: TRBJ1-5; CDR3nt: TGTGCCAGCAGCCCAGGTAGGGGCAATCAGCCCCAGCATTTT; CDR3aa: CASSPGRGNQPQHF
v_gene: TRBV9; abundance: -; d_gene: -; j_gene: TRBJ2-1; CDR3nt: TGTGCCAGCAGCGTAGAGGTAGCGGATGAGCAGTTCTTC; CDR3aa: CASSVEVADEQFF
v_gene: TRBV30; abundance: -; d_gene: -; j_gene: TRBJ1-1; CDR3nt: TGTGCCTGGAGGCGGGGATCTGAAGCTTTCTTT; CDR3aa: CAWRRGSEAFF
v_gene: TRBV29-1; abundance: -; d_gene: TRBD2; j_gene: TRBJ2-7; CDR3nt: TGCAGCCTCCCCCGGCGGGGGGCGTGCCGACCAACCTACGAGCAGTACTTC; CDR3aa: CSLPRRGACRPTYEQYF
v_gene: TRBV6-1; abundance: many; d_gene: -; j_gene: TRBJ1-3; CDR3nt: TGTGCCAGCAGTGAAACCTTTTTGGGCCACTCTGGAAACACCATATATTTT; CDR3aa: CASSETFLGHSGNTIYF
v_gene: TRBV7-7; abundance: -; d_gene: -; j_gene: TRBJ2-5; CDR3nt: TGTGCTAGCAGCACGGGACACTGGCAAGAGACCCAGTACTTC; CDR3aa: CASSTGHWQETQYF
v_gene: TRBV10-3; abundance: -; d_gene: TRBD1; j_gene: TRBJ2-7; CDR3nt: TGTGCCATCAGTGAGACAGGGGAGCTCTACGGGCAGTACTTC; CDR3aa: CAISETGELYGQYF
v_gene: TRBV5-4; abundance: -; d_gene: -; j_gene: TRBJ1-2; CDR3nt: TGTGCCAGCAGCCCGGGTGCTAGCTATGGCTACACCTTC; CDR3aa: CASSPGASYGYTF
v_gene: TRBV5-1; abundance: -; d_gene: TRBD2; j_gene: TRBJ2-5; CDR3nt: TGCGCCAGCAGCCCGGAGGCTAGCGGGTACCAAGAGACCCAGTACTTC; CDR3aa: CASSPEASGYQETQYF
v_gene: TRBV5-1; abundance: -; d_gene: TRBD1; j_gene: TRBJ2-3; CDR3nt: TGCGCCAGCAGCACGACAGGGTCCGCTACGCAGTATTTT; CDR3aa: CASSTTGSATQYF
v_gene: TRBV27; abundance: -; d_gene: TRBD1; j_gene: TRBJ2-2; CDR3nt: TGTGCCAGCAGTGCCCACAGGAAGGGGGCGGGCGGGGAGCTGTTTTTT; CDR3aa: CASSAHRKGAGGELFF
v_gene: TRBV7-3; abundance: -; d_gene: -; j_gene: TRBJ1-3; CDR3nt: TGTGCCAGCAGCTTAACACAGGGTGGAAACACCATATATTTT; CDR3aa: CASSLTQGGNTIYF
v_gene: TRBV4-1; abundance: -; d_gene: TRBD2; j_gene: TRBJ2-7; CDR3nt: TGCGCCAGCAGCCTGAGCGGGAGCCCCGGGGGTGAGCAGTACTTC; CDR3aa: CASSLSGSPGGEQYF
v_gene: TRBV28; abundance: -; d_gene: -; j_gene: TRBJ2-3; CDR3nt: TGTGCCAGCAGTTTGTTGGATACGCAGTATTTT; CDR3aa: CASSLLDTQYF
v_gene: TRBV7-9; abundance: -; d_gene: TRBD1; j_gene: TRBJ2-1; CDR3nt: TGTGCCAGCAGCCCGAGATGGACAGGGGATCACGCCAATGAGCAGTTCTTC; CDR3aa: CASSPRWTGDHANEQFF
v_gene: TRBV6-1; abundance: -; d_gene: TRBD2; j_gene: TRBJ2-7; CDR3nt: TGTGCCAGCAGTGAGCGGGAGCCTTACGAGCAGTACTTC; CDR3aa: CASSEREPYEQYF
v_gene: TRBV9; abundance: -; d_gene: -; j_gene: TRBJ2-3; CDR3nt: TGTGCCAGCAGCACCGGAGATACAGATACGCAGTATTTT; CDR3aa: CASSTGDTDTQYF
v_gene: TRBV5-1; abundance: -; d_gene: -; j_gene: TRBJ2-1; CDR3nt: TGCGCCAGCAGCCCCCTATACGGGGATGAGCAGTTCTTC; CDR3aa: CASSPLYGDEQFF
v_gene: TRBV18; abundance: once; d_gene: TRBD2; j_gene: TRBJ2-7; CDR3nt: TGTGCCAGCTCACCAAGGGGCGGGAGATCTACCGAGCAGTACTTC; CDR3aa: CASSPRGGRSTEQYF
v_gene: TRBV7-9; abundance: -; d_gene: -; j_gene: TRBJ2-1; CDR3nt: TGTGCCAGCAGCTTCTTAACGAAACAGGGTCAACTTAACAATGAGCAGTTCTTC; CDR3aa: CASSFLTKQGQLNNEQFF
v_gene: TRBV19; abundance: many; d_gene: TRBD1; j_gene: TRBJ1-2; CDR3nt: TGTGCCAGTACGCTGAGGGGACAGGGCATCTCTGGCTATGGCTACACCTTC; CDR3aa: CASTLRGQGISGYGYTF
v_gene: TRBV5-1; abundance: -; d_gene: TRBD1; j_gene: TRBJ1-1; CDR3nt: TGCGCCAGCAGGGGACAGGGTTCGAACACTGAAGCTTTCTTT; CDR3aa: CASRGQGSNTEAFF
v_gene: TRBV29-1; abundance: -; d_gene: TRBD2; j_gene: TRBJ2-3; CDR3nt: TGCAGCGTGATAAAAATAGCGGGAAGCACAGATACGCAGTATTTT; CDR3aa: CSVIKIAGSTDTQYF
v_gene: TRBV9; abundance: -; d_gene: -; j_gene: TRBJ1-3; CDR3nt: TGTGCCAGCAGCGTCCCCGGTTGGCAACTAGCCTCTGGAAACACCATATATTTT; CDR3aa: CASSVPGWQLASGNTIYF
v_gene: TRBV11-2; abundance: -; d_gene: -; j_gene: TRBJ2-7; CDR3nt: TGTGCCAGCAGCTTCCCCGGGGAAGGCTACGAGCAGTACTTC; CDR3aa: CASSFPGEGYEQYF
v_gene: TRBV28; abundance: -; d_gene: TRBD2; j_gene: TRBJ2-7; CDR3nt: TGTGCCAGCAGCCCGACCCCCGGGGGGGCCAAGCGAGCCTGGTTCCTCGAGCAGTACTTC; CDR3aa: CASSPTPGGAKRAWFLEQYF
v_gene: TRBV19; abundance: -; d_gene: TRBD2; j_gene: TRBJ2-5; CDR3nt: TGTGCCAGTAGTAACCATTATACTAGCGGGAGGGGAGAGACCCAGTACTTC; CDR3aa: CASSNHYTSGRGETQYF